This T cell receptor (beta chain) was recovered during a study of cytomegalovirus exposure and HLA in healthy donors. Points from the study as a whole: Previously analyzed data showed that most TCR beta V segments were productive at a frequency of about 87% or about 30%. A later examination showed that TCR association rates differed by HLA locus, with DRB1 most and HLA-C fewest.

CDR3 length equals 12 residues. The ends were cut back, 7 bases at V and 5 bases at J, with 11 bases in the middle. Germline CDR1 reads MDHEN; CDR2 reads SYDVKM. PCR amplification relied on 60 Vbeta primers (plus 13 Jbeta primers). Clones were sequenced by immunoSEQ multiplex PCR, and TCRdb holds only the in-frame ones, with some missing. The table includes 250,000 to 350,000 clones, about nine tenths detected once. The study sampled nominally healthy donors, though unrecorded immune exposures were likely. Turning to this clone: The antigen is unknown.

The source of this sequence is a man aged 40-50 years in good health and CMV-seropositive. The sequencing input was PBMCs. The V gene is TRBV28, the J gene TRBJ1-2, with D hard to call. In DNA, the CDR3 is TGTGCCAGCATTACCACGGGTTATGGCTACACCTTC. Residues: CASITTGYGYTF.